These 14 T cell receptor beta chains were sequenced from one sample in a study of metastatic and nonmetastatic thyroid tumors. Ahead of thyroid surgery, no patient had received treatment of any kind. TCRdb re-analyzed the PCR reads using MiXCR. The sample yields fewer than 45,000 clones, about a fifth seen once. The specimen was blood. The receptor source for this set is a female donor with papillary thyroid cancer or a benign thyroid nodule (not recorded which). Some clones in this sample may be carry-over from other donors' samples.

The table lists this clone with many counts. The chain employs TRBV3-1 and TRBJ1-1; a possible D gene is TRBD1 (5 bases). The V and J ends lost 4 bases and 3 bases respectively, with 12 bases between them. The CDR3 loop spans 14 amino acids. Germline lookup yields CDR1 LGHDT and CDR2 YNNKEL (reference sequence). The CDR3 is CASSLRVRDTEAFF. In DNA, the CDR3 is TGTGCCAGCAGCCTCAGGGTAAGAGACACTGAAGCTTTCTTT.

Note on this clone: This is likely a read error, given that the CDR3 carries no conserved phenylalanine or tryptophan at its end. This rearrangement joins TRBV10-2 to TRBJ1-6, with 7 bases aligning to TRBD1. CDR1 is WSHSY and CDR2 is SAAADI in the germline V gene. The CDR3 has 14 residues. J was trimmed by 5 bases and V by 10 bases; bases with no gene match: 8. CDR3 protein: CATTRDSHNSPLHS. CDR3 nucleotide sequence: TGCGCCACAACCCGGGACAGCCATAATTCACCCCTCCACTCT.

The chain is built from TRBV11-2 and TRBJ2-6; 7 nucleotides agree with TRBD2. The CDR3 extends over 18 amino acids. After removal of 2 bases from V and 0 bases from J, the junction contained 7 bases not matched to a gene. Germline CDR1 and CDR2: SGHAT and FQNNGV. Written as DNA, the CDR3 is TGTGCCAGCAGCTTACGGGGGGTCGAATACTCTGGGGCCAACGTCCTGACTTTC. Amino acids: CASSLRGVEYSGANVLTF. The full variable domain, rest sourced from reference TRBV11-2 and TRBJ2-6, is EAGVAQSPRYKIIEKRQSVAFWCNPISGHATLYWYQQILGQGPKLLIQFQNNGVVDDSQLPKDRFSAERLKGVDSTLKIQPAKLEDSAVYLCASSLRGVEYSGANVLTFGAGSRLTVL.

This clone was seen a few times. V is TRBV28 and J is TRBJ2-5, with a tentative D call TRBD2 (5 bases). Germline V gene sequence: CDR1 MDHEN, CDR2 SYDVKM. Trimming left V 7 bases short and J 2 bases short, with 14 bases between. The CDR3 contains 14 residues. CDR3 protein: CASIRGGGQETQYF. In nucleotides, the CDR3 is TGTGCCAGCATTCGCGGAGGTGGACAAGAGACCCAGTACTTC.

The CDR3 DNA sequence: TGTGCCAGCAGCTCAGGGGGCGGCTATGGCTACACCTTC. It is translated as CASSSGGGYGYTF. The J gene is TRBJ1-2, the V gene TRBV7-9; 8 bases are a match to TRBD1. Germline V gene sequence: CDR1 SEHNR, CDR2 FQNEAQ (reference sequence). This CDR3 has 13 amino acids. Trimming at V came to 4 bases and at J to 4 bases, leaving 2 bases not matched to a gene.

This clone has at least ten counts. J is TRBJ1-2 and V is TRBV5-1; D unclear. This CDR3 has 14 residues. Germline V gene sequence: CDR1 SGHRS, CDR2 YFSETQ. Trimming removed 0 bases at V and 2 bases at J, with 8 bases between. The CDR3 here is CASSLDGRNYGYTF. In nucleotides, the CDR3 is TGCGCCAGCAGCTTGGACGGACGGAACTATGGCTACACCTTC.

This chain uses TRBV18 with TRBJ2-3, with 9 positions matching TRBD2. The V segment lost 3 bases and the J segment 2 bases; nucleotides outside the gene matches: 9. This CDR3 has 17 residues. Germline values: CDR1 KGHSH, CDR2 LQKENI. The CDR3 DNA reads as TGTGCCAGCTCACCCCCGCGGGAGGGAGATGTCACAGATACGCAGTATTTT. This encodes CASSPPREGDVTDTQYF.

The chain employs TRBV18 and TRBJ1-3; TRBD1 aligns across 8 bases. Trimming removed 7 bases from V and 0 bases from J; junction bases left unmatched: 8. The CDR3 sequence is 16 residues long. In germline, CDR1 is KGHSH, CDR2 LQKENI. The CDR3 here is CASFRTGPSSGNTIYF. DNA for the CDR3: TGTGCCAGCTTTAGGACAGGGCCGAGCTCTGGAAACACCATATATTTT. The variable domain in full, completed from reference TRBV18 and TRBJ1-3, reads NAGVMQNPRHLVRRRGQEARLRCSPMKGHSHVYWYRQLPEEGLKFMVYLQKENIIDESGMPKERFSAEFPKEGPSILRIQQVVRGDSAAYFCASFRTGPSSGNTIYFGEGSWLTVV.

This clone was counted between two and nine times. The rearrangement joins TRBV5-4 to TRBJ2-3; 7 nucleotides align to TRBD2. Germline CDR1 and CDR2: SGHNT and YYREEE (reference sequence). V lost 3 bases to trimming and J lost 0 bases; unmatched junction nucleotides: 4. CDR3 length: 15 amino acids. Here the CDR3 DNA reads TGTGCCAGCAGCTGGGGGGGTTCTAGCACAGATACGCAGTATTTT. Its translation: CASSWGGSSTDTQYF. The full variable domain, in which reference TRBV5-4 and TRBJ2-3 provide the parts outside the CDR3, is ETGVTQSPTHLIKTRGQQVTLRCSSQSGHNTVSWYQQALGQGPQFIFQYYREEENGRGNFPPRFSGLQFPNYSSELNVNALELDDSALYLCASSWGGSSTDTQYFGPGTRLTVL.

This clone was detected a few times. The gene calls are TRBV11-3 and TRBJ2-7; 7 bases align to TRBD1. Germline trimming cut 5 bases from V and 3 bases from J; bases unmatched to any gene: 7. The CDR3 runs 14 residues. Per germline, CDR1 SGHNT and CDR2 YENEEA. The CDR3 DNA reads as TGTGCCAGCAGCCACCGACAGGGCCGCTACGAGCAGTACTTC. This encodes CASSHRQGRYEQYF.

This clone was detected only a few times. In the same sample, other DNA sequences code for this CDR3. This chain uses TRBV7-3 with TRBJ1-6; 9 bases map to TRBD1. The CDR3 is 17 residues long. J lost 9 bases, V lost 1 base, and 10 bases had no gene match. The germline CDR1 and CDR2 sequences are SGHTA and FQGTGA. The CDR3 DNA reads as TGTGCCAGCAGCTTAAGGGGACAGGGTTCTAGGGCTTCACCCCTCCACTTT. Its protein product is CASSLRGQGSRASPLHF.

This clone was seen at least ten times. V usage is TRBV6-4 and J usage is TRBJ2-3; perhaps TRBD2 as D (6 bases). The CDR3 length is 16 residues. The V gene lost 4 bases and the J gene lost 0 bases, with 14 bases spanning the gap. Germline V gene sequence: CDR1 MRHNA, CDR2 SNTAGT. CDR3 sequence: CASSAPGAISTDTQYF. The CDR3, as DNA: TGTGCCAGCAGTGCCCCGGGAGCGATTAGCACAGATACGCAGTATTTT.

The sample holds many counts of this clone. At one end, the junction sequence differs from germline, possibly due to a read error. The chain joins TRBV10-3 to TRBJ1-2; no reliable D call. CDR3 size: 16 residues. From germline, CDR1 is ENHRY and CDR2 SYGVKD. The CDR3 DNA reads TGTGCCATCAGTCAGTCGCTTGCGACATCGGGCTATGGCTACACCTTC. It codes for CAISQSLATSGYGYTF.

Only a few counts were recorded for this clone. Germline is not matched at one junction end, which may reflect a read error. This rearrangement joins TRBV19 to TRBJ1-2; perhaps TRBD1 as D (5 bases). Looked up from germline, CDR1 is LNHDA and CDR2 is SQIVND (reference sequence). This CDR3 comprises 13 residues. This CDR3 is CVSSHQGLLGYTF. The CDR3 DNA reads as TGTGTCAGTAGTCATCAGGGTCTACTTGGCTACACCTTC.